These 22 T cell receptor beta chains share one sample of origin, sequenced in a study of post-analysis software for immune sequencing data. Unique-molecular-identifier-tagged TCR beta cDNA libraries were used. TCRdb itself ran the PCR reads through MiXCR, one entry per CDR3 protein. The profile shows around 250,000 distinct CDR3 sequences, 35% to 40% of them singletons. Points from the study as a whole: Roughly five TRBV segments appeared more often in patients than in controls, and TRBV5-6, TRBV5-1 and TRBV20-1 were among these.

These receptors have no known antigen. Material for sequencing was blood. These receptors came from a girl aged 5-17 years with multiple sclerosis.

This clonotype was observed a handful of times. V and J are TRBV6-6 and TRBJ1-5; 8 nucleotides line up with TRBD1. V dropped 8 bases and J dropped 1; count of bases not matched to a gene: 1. This CDR3 spans 13 amino acids. Germline loops: CDR1 MNHNY, CDR2 SVGAGI (reference sequence). The CDR3: CASGDRSNQPQHF. The CDR3 bases are TGTGCCAGCGGGGACAGGAGCAATCAGCCCCAGCATTTT.

The chain uses TRBV14 and TRBJ2-4, with 7 bases that match TRBD1. The J call may be faulty, since TRBJ2-7 better matches the DNA end. CDR1 is SGHDN, CDR2 FVKESK, per germline. There are 14 residues in the CDR3. DNA of the CDR3: TGTGCCAGCAGCCCTATTCAGGGGGCCTACGAGCAGTACTTC. Its translation: CASSPIQGAYEQYF.

This clonotype has a single count. The CDR3 sequence is CSAYDRPNTGELFF. The DNA for the CDR3 is TGCAGTGCTTACGACAGACCGAACACCGGGGAGCTGTTTTTT. The chain couples TRBV20-1 to TRBJ2-2, with a weak D call TRBD1 (5 bases). The CDR3 extends over 14 amino acids. The V end was cut by 5 bases, the J end by 0 bases, with 10 bases between. Germline-derived CDR1 and CDR2 are DFQATT and SNEGSKA (reference sequence).

This clonotype was counted at least ten times. This chain links TRBV5-1 with TRBJ2-1; 8 bases fit TRBD2. With V trimmed by 4 bases and J by 0 bases, 12 bases remained unmatched. CDR3 length: 18 residues. Germline V gene sequence: CDR1 SGHRS, CDR2 YFSETQ. CDR3 in amino acids: CASSPRAGALSSYNEQFF. The CDR3 DNA follows: TGCGCCAGCAGCCCTCGAGCGGGAGCCTTGAGCTCCTACAATGAGCAGTTCTTC.

About this clonotype itself: This could be a read error, since a much larger clone is one nucleotide away. The chain's CDR3 is CAWSPGGDEQFF. The CDR3 coding sequence is TGTGCCTGGAGTCCGGGGGGCGATGAGCAGTTCTTC. The chain is built from TRBV30 and TRBJ2-1; D might be TRBD2 (7 bases). In germline, CDR1 is GTSNPN, CDR2 SVGIG (reference sequence). CDR3 length equals 12 residues. The V and J ends lost 2 bases and 8 bases respectively, with 10 bases between them.

This clonotype came up many times. The CDR3 is CASSDLRQETQYF. The CDR3 DNA follows: TGTGCCAGTTCGGACCTACGCCAAGAGACCCAGTACTTC. This chain joins TRBV28 and TRBJ2-5; no reliable D call. CDR3 size: 13 residues. Trimming cost V 9 bases and J 1 base, with 12 bases left between them. Germline CDR1 reads MDHEN; CDR2 reads SYDVKM. The full variable domain, rest sourced from reference TRBV28 and TRBJ2-5, is DVKVTQSSRYLVKRTGEKVFLECVQDMDHENMFWYRQDPGLGLRLIYFSYDVKMKEKGDIPEGYSVSREKKERFSLILESASTNQTSMYLCASSDLRQETQYFGPGTRLLVL.

The chain links TRBV7-3 to TRBJ2-1; 12 positions agree with TRBD2. The J call is doubtful: the DNA matches TRBJ2-7 better. This CDR3 is 19 amino acids long. Germline V CDR1 and CDR2: SGHTA, FQGTGA. CDR3 nucleotide sequence: TGTGCCAGCAGCTTATTCCCCCGGACTAGCGGGAACTCCTACAATGAGCAGTACTTC. Translating it yields CASSLFPRTSGNSYNEQYF.

CDR3 sequence reads: CASSYPHSLPYEQYF. Written as DNA, the CDR3 is TGTGCCAGCAGTTACCCCCACAGCCTCCCCTACGAGCAGTACTTC. The chain is built from TRBV6-6 and TRBJ2-7; D gene unclear. Germline V gene data show CDR1 as MNHNY and CDR2 as SVGAGI (reference sequence). Trimming removed 2 bases from V and 2 bases from J, with 13 bases in between. This CDR3 is 15 amino acids long.

This chain uses TRBV20-1 with TRBJ2-1; D is uncertain. V dropped 1 base and J dropped 8 bases, with 15 bases sitting between them. The CDR3 runs 14 residues. The germline V gene has CDR1 DFQATT and CDR2 SNEGSKA (reference sequence). The CDR3: CSARAPLGLDEQFF. The CDR3 DNA follows: TGCAGTGCTAGAGCCCCTCTTGGGTTAGATGAGCAGTTCTTC.

This clonotype appeared a few times. Relative to the germline gene, one junction end is altered; a read error may explain this. The rearrangement uses TRBV2 and TRBJ1-1; TRBD1 is a possible D gene (5 bases). Germline lookup yields CDR1 SNHLY and CDR2 FYNNEI. This CDR3 region has 16 residues. The CDR3 reads CAGSAGSRLRGTEAFF. The CDR3, as DNA: TGTGCCGGCAGTGCCGGCAGCCGCCTGAGGGGCACTGAAGCTTTCTTT.

This clonotype was seen many times. CDR3 region: CASSLGAGVNEQFF. In nucleotides, the CDR3 is TGCGCCAGCAGCTTGGGAGCGGGGGTCAATGAGCAGTTCTTC. V usage is TRBV5-1 and J usage is TRBJ2-1; 8 bases map to TRBD2. V lost 0 bases, J lost 6 bases, and 2 bases stayed unmatched. There are 14 residues in the CDR3. The V gene's germline CDR1 is SGHRS and CDR2 YFSETQ.

This chain uses TRBV4-1 with TRBJ2-7, with D possibly matching TRBD1 (6 bases). Germline CDR1 MGHRA, CDR2 YSYEKL. V was shortened by 1 base and J by 4 bases, with 11 bases between the two germline ends. The CDR3 contains 14 residues. DNA of the CDR3: TGCGCCAGCAGCCAAGTGCTGGGGGCGTACGAGCAGTACTTC. Protein product: CASSQVLGAYEQYF.

To note about this clonotype: A much larger clone is a single base away; this may be a read error. The J gene is TRBJ2-5, the V gene TRBV10-3, with D unclear. Near its end, the DNA agrees better with TRBJ2-1, so the J call may be wrong. The CDR3 length is 12 residues. Germline CDR1 reads ENHRY; CDR2 reads SYGVKD. CDR3 sequence: CAISGYQETQFF. CDR3 bases: TGTGCCATCAGTGGGTACCAAGAGACCCAGTTCTTC.

This clonotype occurred many times. The rearrangement joins TRBV6-1 to TRBJ2-3; tentative D call: TRBD2 (6 bases). Trimming removed 3 bases at V and 6 bases at J, with 16 bases between. CDR1 MNHNS and CDR2 SASEGT come from the germline V gene. The CDR3 has 15 residues. DNA of the CDR3: TGTGCCAGCAGTGAGGCGCGGGACGAGCGGGATACGCAGTATTTT. The encoded protein is CASSEARDERDTQYF.

The gene calls are TRBV21-1 and TRBJ2-7; the table's TRBD2 call for D was not verified on the DNA. TRBV21-1 is designated a pseudogene. This CDR3 has 18 amino acids. CDR3: CASSTRGLAGAGAYEQYF. For the CDR3, the DNA is TGTGCCAGCAGCACCAGAGGACTAGCGGGAGCGGGTGCCTACGAGCAGTACTTC.

This clonotype was recorded many times. The genes are TRBV15 and TRBJ1-6, with 9 positions matching TRBD1. Per the germline V gene, CDR1 is LNHNV and CDR2 is YYDKDF (reference sequence). The ends lost 2 bases at V and 7 bases at J; junction bases unmatched: 3. This CDR3 is built from 15 residues. Written as DNA, the CDR3 is TGTGCCACCAGCAGAACCGGGACAGGGAATTCACCCCTCCACTTT. This encodes CATSRTGTGNSPLHF.

This clonotype was counted only a few times. The chain combines TRBV4-1 with TRBJ2-3; D may match TRBD1 or TRBD2 (6 bases each). The germline V gene has CDR1 MGHRA and CDR2 YSYEKL. CDR3 length equals 18 residues. The V gene lost 2 bases and the J gene lost 2 bases, with 20 bases spanning the gap. The CDR3 reads CASSQIAGGQPITDTQYF. Here the CDR3 DNA reads TGCGCCAGCAGCCAAATCGCTGGGGGGCAGCCGATCACAGATACGCAGTATTTT.

This chain connects TRBV11-2 to TRBJ1-2; D may be TRBD1 (5 bases). With 5 bases removed from V and 4 bases from J, the gap between germline ends came to 14 bases. The length of the CDR3 is 14 residues. Germline lookup yields CDR1 SGHAT and CDR2 FQNNGV. CDR3 nucleotides: TGTGCCAGCAGCGGGTGGGGGGGAGGCTATGGCTACACCTTC. The encoded protein is CASSGWGGGYGYTF.

CDR3 nucleotide sequence: TGCAGTGCTAGAGGGACAGGCCTTACCTACGAGCAGTACTTC. It translates to CSARGTGLTYEQYF. The genes are TRBV20-1 and TRBJ2-7; 7 bases agree with TRBD1. Germline lookup yields CDR1 DFQATT and CDR2 SNEGSKA (reference sequence). This CDR3 contains 14 residues. V dropped 1 base and J dropped 2; count of bases not matched to a gene: 5.

The rearrangement links TRBV5-1 to TRBJ1-1; D gene unclear. Germline V gene data show CDR1 as SGHRS and CDR2 as YFSETQ. Trimming removed 1 base from V and 5 bases from J, with 15 bases in between. The CDR3 is 15 residues long. Here the CDR3 DNA reads TGCGCCAGCAGCTTGTCGACCACCCGAGAGACTGAAGCTTTCTTT. Protein sequence: CASSLSTTRETEAFF.

The chain uses TRBV7-8 and TRBJ1-1; no firm D call. This CDR3 contains 14 residues. Germline assignment: CDR1 SGHVS and CDR2 FQNEAQ. V was shortened by 4 bases and J by 0 bases, with 9 bases between the two germline ends. CDR3 nucleotides: TGTGCCAGCAGCTCCAAACCGCTGAACACTGAAGCTTTCTTT. Translating gives CASSSKPLNTEAFF.

This clonotype has more than one count but fewer than ten. This chain connects TRBV2 to TRBJ1-2, with D uncertain. The V gene's germline CDR1 is SNHLY and CDR2 FYNNEI. The CDR3 contains 13 residues. Deletions cut 6 bases from V and 2 bases from J, with 10 bases between. The CDR3 loop reads CASRQRVNYGYTF. The CDR3, as DNA: TGTGCCAGCAGGCAACGGGTGAACTATGGCTACACCTTC.